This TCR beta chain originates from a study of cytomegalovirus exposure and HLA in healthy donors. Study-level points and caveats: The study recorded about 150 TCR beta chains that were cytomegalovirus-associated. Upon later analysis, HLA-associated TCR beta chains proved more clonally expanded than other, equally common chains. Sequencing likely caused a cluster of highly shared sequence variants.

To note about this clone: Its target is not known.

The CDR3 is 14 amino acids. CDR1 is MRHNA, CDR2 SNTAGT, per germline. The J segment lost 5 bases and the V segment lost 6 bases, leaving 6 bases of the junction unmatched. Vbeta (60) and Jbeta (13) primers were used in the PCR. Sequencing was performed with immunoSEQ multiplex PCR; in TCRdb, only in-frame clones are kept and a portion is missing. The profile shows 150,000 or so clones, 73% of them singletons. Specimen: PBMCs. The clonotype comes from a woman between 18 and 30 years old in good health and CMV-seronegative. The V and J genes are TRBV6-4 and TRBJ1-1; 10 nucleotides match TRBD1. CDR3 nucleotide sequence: TGTGCCAGCAGACTAGACAGGGGGCATACTGAAGCTTTCTTT. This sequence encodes CASRLDRGHTEAFF.